The sequence of this T cell receptor beta chain was determined in a study of CD8+CD57+ T cells in acquired aplastic anemia (dated 2018 in TCRdb). Concerning the study at large: Extracted DNA from sorted CD4+ and CD8+ cells averaged approximately 3 ug, ranging from about 0.18 to 27.4 ug. CD8+CD57+ expansion was defined as a frequency above the mean frequency observed in healthy subjects.

This clonotype was found once. The antigen it recognizes is unknown. Base-call qualities are not available, and no considerably larger clone is one nucleotide away. A read on its own is weak evidence. The germline V gene supplies CDR1 SGHRS and CDR2 YFSETQ. V and J are truncated by 4 bases and 4 bases respectively, leaving an intervening sequence of 14 bases. The CDR3 numbers 14 residues from cysteine through phenylalanine. The sequence is cut down to CDR3 DNA, 42 bases in frame from base 1. General study outcomes and caveats: Around 28 CD8+ CDR3 sequences were found to be shared between patients and controls, but these sequences appeared to be highly expressed in patients and within the immunodominant clones of the patients. No significant difference in CD8+ Simpson's diversity was found between patients and healthy controls (P=0.060).

Flow cytometry had shown CD8+CD57+ cell expansion in the patients selected for sequencing. Every patient had severe acquired aplastic anemia, diagnosed using the International Study of Aplastic Anemia and Agranulocytosis and Camitta criteria. At the time blood was sampled, none of the patients had received any therapy. The study deep-sequenced TCR repertoires of sorted CD4+ and CD8+ blood T cells from severe aplastic anemia patients and healthy subjects. Patients were enrolled in the USA under clinicaltrials.gov protocols 00001620, 01623167, 00001397, 00071045, 00081523 and 00961064. Ficoll-Paque density gradient centrifugation was used to isolate peripheral blood mononuclear cells. Before DNA was extracted, CD4+ and CD8+ T cells were sorted using either FACS or magnetic beads. Profiling of TCR beta VDJ combinations and CDR3 sequences used genomic DNA as the template. TCR repertoire sequencing was run on an Illumina HiSeq 2000. The paper's processing steps were these. TRBV/TRBJ rearrangement plots, CDR3 size and DJ length profiles, and Simpson's diversity index were used to evaluate the repertoires. Whichever DNA sequence was most abundant in the deep sequencing data was defined as the immunodominant clone. CDR3 amino acid sequences were checked for sharing across subjects and were also compared against the VDJdb database and published repertoires. TCRdb trimmed the raw reads at Q25, called clones with MiXCR and kept productive beta chains. Merged by CDR3 protein, the rows form single entries marked with the most common genes and DNA. TCRdb, not the original authors, processed these V and J calls. The sample table contains under 200,000 distinct CDR3 sequences; only one count was recorded for 40% to 50% of them. The top ten constitute about 8.8% of the sample.

The TCR originated in a human donor with aplastic anemia. What was sequenced was sorted CD4+, CD8+, or CD8+CD57+ T cells (not recorded which) from PBMCs. The chain is made from TRBV5-1 and TRBJ2-5; no D segment can be confidently identified. The CDR3 region reads CASSPTTSRETQYF. The DNA sequence is TGCGCCAGCAGCCCTACTACCTCCCGAGAGACCCAGTACTTC.